The T cell receptor (beta chain) described here comes from a study of shared clonotypes between healthy human individuals. Assay used: immunoSEQ multiplex PCR; TCRdb lists only in-frame clones, some missing. In the table there are hundreds of thousands of clones, 75% to 80% of which are singletons. Donors comprised only Caucasian adults living in Nashville, Tennessee. The TCR comes from a woman aged 40-49 years in good health. Some clones in this sample may be carry-over from other donors' samples. Specimen: PBMCs.

For the CDR3, the DNA is TGTGCCAGCAGTTACACGGCGACAGGGGCGTCCTACGAGCAGTACTTC. It is translated as CASSYTATGASYEQYF. The rearrangement joins TRBV6-5 to TRBJ2-7, with 8 nucleotides matching TRBD1. From germline, CDR1 is MNHEY and CDR2 SVGAGI. This CDR3 has 16 amino acids. V dropped 2 bases and J dropped 1; count of bases not matched to a gene: 7.